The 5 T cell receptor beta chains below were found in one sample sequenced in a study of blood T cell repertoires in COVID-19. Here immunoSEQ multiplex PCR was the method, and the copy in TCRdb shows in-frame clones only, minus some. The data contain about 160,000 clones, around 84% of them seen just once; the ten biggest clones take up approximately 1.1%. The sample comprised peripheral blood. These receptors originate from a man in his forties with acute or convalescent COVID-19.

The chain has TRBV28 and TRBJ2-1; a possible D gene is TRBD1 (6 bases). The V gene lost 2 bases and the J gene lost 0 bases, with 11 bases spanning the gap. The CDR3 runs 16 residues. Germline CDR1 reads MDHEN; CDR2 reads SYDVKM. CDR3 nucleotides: TGTGCCAGCAGTTTACAGGGGACAAGCTCCTACAATGAGCAGTTCTTC. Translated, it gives CASSLQGTSSYNEQFF.

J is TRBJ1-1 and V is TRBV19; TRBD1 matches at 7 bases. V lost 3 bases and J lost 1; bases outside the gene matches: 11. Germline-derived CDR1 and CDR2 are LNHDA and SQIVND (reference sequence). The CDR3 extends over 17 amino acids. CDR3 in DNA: TGTGCCAGTAGTATGAGTCTATTGGACAGGCGGAACACTGAAGCTTTCTTT. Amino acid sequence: CASSMSLLDRRNTEAFF.

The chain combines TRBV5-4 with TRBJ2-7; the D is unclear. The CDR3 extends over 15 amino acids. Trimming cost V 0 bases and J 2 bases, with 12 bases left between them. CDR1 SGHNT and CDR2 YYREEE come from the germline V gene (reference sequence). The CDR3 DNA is TGTGCCAGCAGCTTGGGAGGAATCGGCCCCTACGAGCAGTACTTC. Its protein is CASSLGGIGPYEQYF.

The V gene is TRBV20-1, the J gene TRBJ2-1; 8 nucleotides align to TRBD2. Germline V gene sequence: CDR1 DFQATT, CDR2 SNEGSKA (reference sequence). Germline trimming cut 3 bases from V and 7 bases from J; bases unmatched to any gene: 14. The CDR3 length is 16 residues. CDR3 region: CSASFYRGGRGNEQFF. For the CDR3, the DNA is TGCAGTGCTAGTTTTTATCGGGGGGGCCGGGGGAATGAGCAGTTCTTC.

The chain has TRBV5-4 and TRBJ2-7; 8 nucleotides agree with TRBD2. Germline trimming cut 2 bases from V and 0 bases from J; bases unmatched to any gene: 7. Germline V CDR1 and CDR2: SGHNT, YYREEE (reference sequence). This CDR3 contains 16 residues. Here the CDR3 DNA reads TGTGCCAGCAGCTTTATCTCGCGGGGGGACTCCTACGAGCAGTACTTC. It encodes CASSFISRGDSYEQYF.